Listed below are T cell receptor beta chains from one sample, sequenced in a study of T cell repertoires in cytomegalovirus infection. One entry per CDR3 protein results from TCRdb running MiXCR on the reads. The sample yields 97,000 or so distinct CDR3 sequences, 16% seen once. The specimen sequenced was PBMCs. The receptors were sampled from a human donor in good health (CMV status not recorded). Some clones in this sample may be carry-over from other donors' samples. The CDR3 runs from the conserved cysteine through the conserved F or W.

>15|TRBV10-3
CAIRTGGTNTGELFF
>14|TRBV12-3/TRBV12-4
CASRPLAGGNEQFF
>14|TRBV19
CASRGTDVNTEAFF
>15|TRBV7-2
CASSLAFQPAETQYF
>15|TRBV11-3
CASSPGHSGDYEQYF
>13|TRBV7-6
CASSAGPASPLHF
>14|TRBV6-1
CASSSRGRGYEQYF
>14|TRBV3-1
CASSRTSGTETQYF
>14|TRBV7-9
CASSARGSASPLHF
>16|TRBV18
CASSGGLSLAKNIQYF
>14|TRBV11-2
CASSSLGGPYGYTF
>13|TRBV7-6
CASSLDPTGELFF
>15|TRBV20-1
CSARAAVAGREKLFF
>12|TRBV29-1
CSVQTRPYGYTF
>15|TRBV10-3
CAISESASGGYEQYF
>12|TRBV7-8
CASSAIQETQYF
>12|TRBV19
CASSIGRTEQFF
>14|TRBV5-1
CASKELTGAGEAFF
>14|TRBV20-1
CSAREAGEEQPQHF
>13|TRBV7-9
CASRGTGIDGYTF
>14|TRBV12-3/TRBV12-4
CASSLSGGAREQFF
>14|TRBV10-3
CAITDRTTTDTQYF
>15|TRBV18
CASSPDRVDGYGYTF
>13|TRBV28
CASSFQGDYGYTF
>14|TRBV28
CASSLWRTGWKQYF
>19|TRBV7-9
CASSHPGSMTTYSGNTIYF
>13|TRBV2
CASNPGQDEKLFF